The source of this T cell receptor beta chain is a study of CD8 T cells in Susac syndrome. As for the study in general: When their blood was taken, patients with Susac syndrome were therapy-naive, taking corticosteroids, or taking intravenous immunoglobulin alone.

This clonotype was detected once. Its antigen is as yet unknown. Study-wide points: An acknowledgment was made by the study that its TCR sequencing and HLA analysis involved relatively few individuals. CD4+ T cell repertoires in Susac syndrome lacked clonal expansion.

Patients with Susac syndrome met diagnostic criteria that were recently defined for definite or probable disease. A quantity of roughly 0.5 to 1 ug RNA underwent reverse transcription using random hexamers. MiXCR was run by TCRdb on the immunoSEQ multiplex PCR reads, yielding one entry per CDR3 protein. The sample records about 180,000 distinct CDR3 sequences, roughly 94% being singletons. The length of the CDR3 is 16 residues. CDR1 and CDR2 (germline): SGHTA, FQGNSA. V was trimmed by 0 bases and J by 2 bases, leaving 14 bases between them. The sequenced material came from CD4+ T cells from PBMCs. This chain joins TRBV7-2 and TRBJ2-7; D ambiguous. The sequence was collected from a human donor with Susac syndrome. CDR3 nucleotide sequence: TGTGCCAGCAGCTTAGCGAGAACGTTAGGCACCTACGAGCAGTACTTC. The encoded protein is CASSLARTLGTYEQYF.